This T cell receptor beta chain was recorded in a study of T cells in Graves' hyperthyroidism and ophthalmopathy. Study observations and caveats: In blood, most of the thyroid clonotypes expanded above 0.001 were also present. Median prediction lead before ophthalmopathy onset was around 6.9 months with the model.

The V and J ends lost 4 bases and 6 bases respectively, with 10 bases between them. The length of the CDR3 is 12 residues. CDR1 SGHTA and CDR2 FQGNSA come from the germline V gene. Researchers took RNA transcripts and amplified the TCR beta CDR3 regions from them. Initially, a first-round RT-PCR of the TCR CDR3 employed the HTBI primer set. Each CDR3 protein is one row after TCRdb ran MiXCR on the multiplex PCR reads. The sample includes approximately 700,000 distinct CDR3 sequences, about 45% of them seen just once. This clonotype occurred many times. The antigen is unknown. Patients were excluded for uncontrolled infection, other autoimmune disease, pregnancy or lactation. Orbital computed tomography, thyroid ultrasound, serum thyroxine and TRAb, and clinical symptoms together informed the diagnoses.

The J gene is TRBJ2-7, the V gene TRBV7-2, with D uncertain. The origin of this receptor is an adult man with Graves' disease, either hyperthyroidism or ophthalmopathy (not recorded which). Sequencing was carried out using peripheral blood or thyroid tissue (not recorded which). In DNA form, the CDR3 reads TGTGCCAGCAGCTCCCTAGGTGTCGAGCAGTACTTC. Protein sequence: CASSSLGVEQYF.